This T cell receptor beta chain is from a study of identical twins. A universal primer site came from template switching; cDNA carried unique molecular identifiers. Each CDR3 protein gets one entry after TCRdb re-called the 5' RACE reads with MiXCR. This sample has around 280,000 distinct CDR3 sequences, with approximately 8.5% found just once. Healthy Caucasian donors formed the entire cohort. Regarding this clonotype: Antigen specificity is unknown.

CDR1 and CDR2 (germline): ENHRY, SYGVKD. The length of the CDR3 is 16 residues. Trimming shortened V by 0 bases and J by 2 bases, and 13 bases separated the two germline ends. Findings and limits, study-wide: Abundant cord blood beta clonotypes carried fewer insertions; memory repertoires showed none.

The data were also submitted as part of a second study, on yellow fever vaccine responses in identical twins.

The genes are TRBV10-3 and TRBJ1-1; TRBD1 is a possible D gene (6 bases). The sequence came from a woman in her late teens or twenties in good health. The sequencing input was memory (CD45RO+) T cells sorted from blood. This chain's CDR3 is CAISESGGRINTEAFF. The CDR3 DNA reads TGTGCCATCAGTGAGTCGGGGGGGCGGATTAACACTGAAGCTTTCTTT.